These 32 T cell receptor beta chains were sequenced from one sample in a study of blood T cell repertoires in COVID-19. Generated by immunoSEQ multiplex PCR, the TCRdb table keeps only in-frame clones and is missing some. The table shows about 260,000 clones, with less than 90% occurring only once. Sequenced sample: peripheral blood. These TCRs come from a man in his sixties who had recovered from COVID-19.

The CDR3 is CASSEFRVETQYF. The CDR3 coding sequence is TGTGCCAGCAGTGAATTCAGGGTAGAGACCCAGTACTTC. The J gene is TRBJ2-5, the V gene TRBV2; tentatively, D is TRBD1 (5 bases). The CDR3 totals 13 residues. Germline V CDR1 and CDR2: SNHLY, FYNNEI. V lost 2 bases and J lost 4, with 8 bases in between.

V gene TRBV5-1 combines with J gene TRBJ2-5, with 11 bases fitting TRBD2. The CDR3 contains 19 residues. J lost 6 bases, V lost 0 bases, and 16 bases had no gene match. Germline V lookup: CDR1 SGHRS, CDR2 YFSETQ. The chain's CDR3 is CASSLAVAGGPVAGKTQYF. For the CDR3, the DNA is TGCGCCAGCAGCTTGGCAGTAGCGGGGGGGCCAGTCGCAGGTAAGACCCAGTACTTC.

This sequence joins TRBV5-1 and TRBJ1-5, with TRBD1 matching 7 bases. The CDR3 covers 16 residues. Trimming cost V 4 bases and J 9 bases; bases outside gene matches: 16. Per germline, CDR1 SGHRS and CDR2 YFSETQ. The CDR3 protein is CASSPEPTGSSRPQHF. CDR3 bases: TGCGCCAGCAGCCCGGAACCGACAGGGAGTTCTCGGCCCCAGCATTTT.

The J gene is TRBJ1-1, the V gene TRBV29-1; D might be TRBD1 (6 bases). The CDR3 length is 13 residues. Trimming pared 7 bases from V and 2 bases from J, leaving 14 bases between. Germline V gene sequence: CDR1 SQVTM, CDR2 ANQGSEA. CDR3 sequence (DNA): TGCAGCGCCAAGGGGGGGACTAACACTGAAGCTTTCTTT. Translation: CSAKGGTNTEAFF.

The V call is TRBV27, the J call TRBJ2-7; 9 bases are a match to TRBD2. The ends lost 2 bases at V and 2 bases at J; junction bases unmatched: 1. This CDR3 comprises 14 residues. Germline V CDR1 and CDR2: MNHEY, SMNVEV (reference sequence). CDR3 nucleotide sequence: TGTGCCAGCAGTTTAGCGGGAGGGCCCTACGAGCAGTACTTC. Its translation is CASSLAGGPYEQYF.

The chain uses TRBV27 and TRBJ1-2; D is perhaps TRBD1 (5 bases). The V and J ends lost 4 bases and 4 bases respectively, with 13 bases between them. CDR3 length: 14 residues. The germline V gene has CDR1 MNHEY and CDR2 SMNVEV (reference sequence). The CDR3 loop reads CASSSQGVSYGYTF. The CDR3 DNA follows: TGTGCCAGCAGTTCTCAGGGTGTGTCCTATGGCTACACCTTC.

The J gene is TRBJ2-5, the V gene TRBV6-5; TRBD2 aligns across 10 bases. The CDR3 totals 15 residues. Germline CDR1 MNHEY, CDR2 SVGAGI. The trim removed 8 bases at V and 4 bases at J, leaving 10 bases unmatched. The DNA for the CDR3 is TGTGCCAGCTGGATCAACTTAGCGGGGGGAGAGACCCAGTACTTC. This sequence encodes CASWINLAGGETQYF.

The chain joins TRBV18 to TRBJ2-7; TRBD2 aligns across 9 bases. CDR1 is KGHSH and CDR2 is LQKENI in the germline V gene. The CDR3 is made up of 15 amino acids. The J segment lost 5 bases and the V segment lost 3 bases, leaving 8 bases of the junction unmatched. CDR3 nucleotide sequence: TGTGCCAGCTCACCCCTTAGCGGGGGTGGCGACGAGCAGTACTTC. As protein: CASSPLSGGGDEQYF.

V gene TRBV6-5 combines with J gene TRBJ2-7; TRBD2 matches at 7 bases. The CDR3 consists of 15 residues. Germline CDR1 and CDR2: MNHEY and SVGAGI. V shed 6 bases and J 2 bases; nucleotides not matched to a gene: 10. CDR3 sequence (DNA): TGTGCCAGCAGATCCCAGGGCGGGGGAACCTACGAGCAGTACTTC. This translates into CASRSQGGGTYEQYF.

This clone came up once. The chain combines TRBV5-4 with TRBJ2-3; 9 bases match TRBD2. Germline CDR1 is SGHNT and CDR2 is YYREEE (reference sequence). The trim removed 5 bases at V and 3 bases at J, leaving 10 bases unmatched. The CDR3 runs to 16 residues. CDR3 DNA: TGTGCCAGCAGATCCGGACTAGCGCCTTATACAGATACGCAGTATTTT. Amino acid sequence: CASRSGLAPYTDTQYF.

The chain employs TRBV19 and TRBJ2-7; TRBD1 might be the D (6 bases). Between the trimmed V and J ends, which lost 4 bases and 4 bases, there was a span of 11 bases. The CDR3 has 13 amino acids. The germline CDR1 and CDR2 sequences are LNHDA and SQIVND (reference sequence). The CDR3 bases are TGTGCCAGTAGTACCTCAACAGGGTACGAGCAGTACTTC. Residues: CASSTSTGYEQYF.

The chain combines TRBV28 with TRBJ1-2, with D unclear. Trimming pared 1 base from V and 13 bases from J, leaving 16 bases between. Germline V gene lookup returns CDR1 MDHEN and CDR2 SYDVKM. The CDR3 loop spans 13 amino acids. The DNA for the CDR3 is TGTGCCAGCAGTTTATCTTCGGGTAGGGAGTGCACCTTC. Residues: CASSLSSGRECTF.

The chain recombines TRBV20-1 with TRBJ2-7, with D tentatively TRBD2 (7 bases). CDR1 is DFQATT, CDR2 SNEGSKA, per germline (reference sequence). The CDR3 spans 14 residues. Trimming removed 3 bases at V and 4 bases at J, with 16 bases between. The CDR3 reads CSASKGEGLYEQYF. As DNA, the CDR3 is TGCAGTGCTAGTAAGGGGGAGGGCCTGTACGAGCAGTACTTC.

In DNA form, the CDR3 reads TGTGCCAGCAGCGCGGACAGAAATTCACCCCTCCACTTT. It encodes CASSADRNSPLHF. The chain recombines TRBV5-4 with TRBJ1-6; TRBD1 might be the D (6 bases). V dropped 4 bases and J dropped 7 bases, with 9 bases sitting between them. This CDR3 comprises 13 residues. Germline loops: CDR1 SGHNT, CDR2 YYREEE (reference sequence). The entire variable domain, with the rest obtained from reference TRBV5-4 and TRBJ1-6, is as follows: ETGVTQSPTHLIKTRGQQVTLRCSSQSGHNTVSWYQQALGQGPQFIFQYYREEENGRGNFPPRFSGLQFPNYSSELNVNALELDDSALYLCASSADRNSPLHFGNGTRLTVT.

The chain is built from TRBV28 and TRBJ1-5, with D perhaps TRBD1 (5 bases). This CDR3 comprises 15 residues. CDR1 is MDHEN and CDR2 is SYDVKM in the germline V gene. V dropped 2 bases and J dropped 6 bases, with 14 bases sitting between them. The CDR3 region is CASSLADRHGQPQHF. The CDR3 nucleotides are TGTGCCAGCAGTTTAGCCGACAGACACGGTCAGCCCCAGCATTTT.

The chain is built from TRBV6-5 and TRBJ1-6; D is possibly TRBD1 (6 bases). This CDR3 has 15 residues. Trimming removed 6 bases from V and 7 bases from J, with 16 bases in between. Germline values: CDR1 MNHEY, CDR2 SVGAGI. In DNA form, the CDR3 reads TGTGCCAGCAGGGACAGCGGATTAATAAATTCACCCCTCCACTTT. It specifies CASRDSGLINSPLHF.

This clone was counted a single time. The chain couples TRBV19 to TRBJ1-5, with D maybe TRBD1 (5 bases). With 6 bases removed from V and 4 bases from J, the gap between germline ends came to 16 bases. The V gene's germline CDR1 is LNHDA and CDR2 SQIVND (reference sequence). The CDR3 contains 15 residues. The CDR3 DNA sequence: TGTGCCAGTAGCCGGGGGACGGACGGTAATCAGCCCCAGCATTTT. Translation: CASSRGTDGNQPQHF.

This clone was detected a few times. The chain uses TRBV3-1 (or the pseudogene TRBV3-2) and TRBJ2-3; a weak D match, TRBD2 (6 bases). In germline, CDR1 is LGHDT, CDR2 YNNKEL (reference sequence). This CDR3 is 15 amino acids long. Trimming pared 4 bases from V and 4 bases from J, leaving 15 bases between. CDR3 in amino acids: CASSLDGREADTQYF. For the CDR3, the DNA is TGTGCCAGCAGCCTCGATGGCAGGGAGGCAGATACGCAGTATTTT.

The V call is TRBV6-5, the J call TRBJ1-5, with 7 bases aligning to TRBD1. With 6 bases clipped from V and 6 bases from J, the junction kept 8 bases outside the gene matches. This CDR3 is 14 amino acids long. The germline V gene has CDR1 MNHEY and CDR2 SVGAGI. CDR3 amino acids: CASRTDRVSQPQHF. The CDR3 bases are TGTGCCAGCAGGACAGACAGGGTATCTCAGCCCCAGCATTTT.

V is TRBV5-5 and J is TRBJ1-2, with 10 bases that match TRBD1. Germline CDR1 SGHKS, CDR2 YYEKEE (reference sequence). The CDR3 has 16 amino acids. Trimming removed 2 bases from V and 1 base from J; junction bases left unmatched: 5. CDR3 protein: CASSFSGDRGNYGYTF. The CDR3 DNA sequence: TGTGCCAGCAGCTTTAGTGGGGACAGGGGTAACTATGGCTACACCTTC. Using reference TRBV5-5 and TRBJ1-2 for the parts outside the CDR3, the full variable domain is DAGVTQSPTHLIKTRGQQVTLRCSPISGHKSVSWYQQVLGQGPQFIFQYYEKEERGRGNFPDRFSARQFPNYSSELNVNALLLGDSALYLCASSFSGDRGNYGYTFGSGTRLTVV.

Written as DNA, the CDR3 is TGTGCCAGCAGTTTAGCAGTCTCTGGGGCCAACGTCCTGACTTTC. This encodes CASSLAVSGANVLTF. The rearrangement uses TRBV27 and TRBJ2-6; D ambiguous. Looked up from germline, CDR1 is MNHEY and CDR2 is SMNVEV (reference sequence). This CDR3 has 15 amino acids. V was pared by 2 bases and J by 0 bases, with 5 bases between.

The V and J genes are TRBV7-2 and TRBJ2-1, with D tentatively TRBD1 (6 bases). The germline V gene has CDR1 SGHTA and CDR2 FQGNSA. With 2 bases removed from V and 1 base from J, the gap between germline ends came to 9 bases. This CDR3 has 15 residues. The CDR3 sequence: CASSLRGGSYNEQFF. The CDR3 region has the DNA TGTGCCAGCAGCTTAAGAGGGGGATCCTACAATGAGCAGTTCTTC.

The CDR3 bases are TGTGCCAGCAGTGAAATGGTGCGGGCTGGCTCGGAGCAGTTCTTC. It specifies CASSEMVRAGSEQFF. This chain connects TRBV2 to TRBJ2-1; D perhaps matches TRBD2 (5 bases). Germline-derived CDR1 and CDR2 are SNHLY and FYNNEI. This CDR3 contains 15 residues. V was clipped by 2 bases and J by 10 bases, with 18 bases between them. Combining the CDR3 with reference TRBV2 and TRBJ2-1 gives the whole variable domain EPEVTQTPSHQVTQMGQEVILRCVPISNHLYFYWYRQILGQKVEFLVSFYNNEISEKSEIFDDQFSVERPDGSNFTLKIRSTKLEDSAMYFCASSEMVRAGSEQFFGPGTRLTVL.

The count of this clone is one. The chain couples TRBV30 to TRBJ2-7; 12 positions match TRBD1. Trimming took 1 base from V and 5 from J; bases not matched to a gene: 6. CDR3 length equals 15 residues. Germline CDR1 GTSNPN, CDR2 SVGIG (reference sequence). DNA for the CDR3: TGTGCCTGGAGTGAGGGACAGGGGGCGCTTAACGAGCAGTACTTC. Protein product: CAWSEGQGALNEQYF.

Regarding this clone: The same CDR3 arises from other DNA sequences in this sample as well. The gene calls are TRBV18 and TRBJ2-7, with D possibly matching TRBD2 (5 bases). The CDR3 runs to 14 residues. From germline, CDR1 is KGHSH and CDR2 LQKENI. Trimming took off 2 bases at V and 2 bases at J, with 10 bases between the two ends. CDR3 amino acids: CASSPGTGAYEQYF. CDR3 coding DNA: TGTGCCAGCTCACCAGGTACCGGGGCCTACGAGCAGTACTTC.

The V call is TRBV4-1, the J call TRBJ2-7, with 12 positions matching TRBD1. V lost 2 bases and J lost 5; bases outside the gene matches: 4. This CDR3 spans 15 amino acids. The V gene's germline CDR1 is MGHRA and CDR2 YSYEKL. The CDR3 spells CASSQPGQGAHEQYF. CDR3 DNA sequence: TGCGCCAGCAGCCAACCGGGACAGGGGGCTCACGAGCAGTACTTC.

This clone has just one count. The rearrangement links TRBV5-1 to TRBJ1-3; D is ambiguous. The CDR3 is made up of 15 amino acids. CDR1 SGHRS and CDR2 YFSETQ come from the germline V gene. The V end was cut by 2 bases, the J end by 0 bases, with 9 bases between. The CDR3 DNA reads TGCGCCAGCAGCTTACTGGGCAACTCTGGAAACACCATATATTTT. It is translated as CASSLLGNSGNTIYF.

The chain joins TRBV12-3 or TRBV12-4 to TRBJ2-1; no firm D call. CDR3 size: 13 residues. Trimming took off 5 bases at V and 8 bases at J, with 13 bases between the two ends. The CDR3, as DNA: TGTGCCAGCAGTCCCCGCCTAGTCGATGAGCAGTTCTTC. Translating it yields CASSPRLVDEQFF.

J is TRBJ1-1 and V is TRBV18, with D perhaps TRBD1 (5 bases). Trimming left V 1 base short and J 7 bases short, with 10 bases between. Germline V gives CDR1 KGHSH, CDR2 LQKENI. CDR3 size: 13 residues. CDR3 loop: CASSPQGNGEAFF. The CDR3 DNA reads TGTGCCAGCTCACCACAGGGGAACGGTGAAGCTTTCTTT.

The chain has TRBV7-3 and TRBJ2-1; D is uncertain. Trimming left V 0 bases short and J 3 bases short, with 9 bases between. CDR1 SGHTA and CDR2 FQGTGA come from the germline V gene. There are 15 residues in the CDR3. CDR3 region: CASSLTADGYNEQFF. The CDR3 DNA sequence: TGTGCCAGCAGCTTAACGGCAGATGGCTACAATGAGCAGTTCTTC.

This clone appeared a few times. The genes are TRBV12-3 or TRBV12-4 and TRBJ1-5; the D is unclear. V shed 3 bases and J shed 5 bases, with 5 bases lying between them. CDR3 size: 12 residues. The CDR3 here is CASSLRDQPQHF. CDR3 nucleotides: TGTGCCAGCAGTTTGAGGGATCAGCCCCAGCATTTT.

The chain is built from TRBV3-1 (or the pseudogene TRBV3-2) and TRBJ1-3; 10 positions agree with TRBD1. With 2 bases clipped from V and 4 bases from J, the junction kept 8 bases outside the gene matches. The CDR3 is made up of 17 amino acids. From germline, CDR1 is LGHDT and CDR2 YNNKEL (reference sequence). CDR3 residues: CASSQFGQGVAGNTIYF. The CDR3 DNA follows: TGTGCCAGCAGCCAATTCGGACAGGGGGTTGCGGGAAACACCATATATTTT.